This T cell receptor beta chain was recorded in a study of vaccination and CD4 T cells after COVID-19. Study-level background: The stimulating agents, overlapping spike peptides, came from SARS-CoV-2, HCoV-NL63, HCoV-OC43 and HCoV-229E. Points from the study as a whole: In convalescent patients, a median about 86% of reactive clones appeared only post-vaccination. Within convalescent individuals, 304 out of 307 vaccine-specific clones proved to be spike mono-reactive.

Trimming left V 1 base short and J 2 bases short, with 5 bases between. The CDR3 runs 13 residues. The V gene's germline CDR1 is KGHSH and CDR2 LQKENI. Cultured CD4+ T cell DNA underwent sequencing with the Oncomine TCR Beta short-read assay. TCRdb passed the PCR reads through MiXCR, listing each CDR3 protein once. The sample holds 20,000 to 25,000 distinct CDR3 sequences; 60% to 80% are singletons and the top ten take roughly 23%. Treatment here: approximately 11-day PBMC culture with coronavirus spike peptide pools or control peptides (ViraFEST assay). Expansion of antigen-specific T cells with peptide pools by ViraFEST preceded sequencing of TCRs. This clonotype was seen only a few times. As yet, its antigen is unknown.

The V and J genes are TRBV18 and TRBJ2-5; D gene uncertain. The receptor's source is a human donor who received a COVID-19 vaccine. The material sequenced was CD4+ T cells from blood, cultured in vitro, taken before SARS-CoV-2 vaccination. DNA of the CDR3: TGTGCCAGCTCACCACGGGCACAAGAGACCCAGTACTTC. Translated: CASSPRAQETQYF.